Listed below are T cell receptor beta chains from one sample, sequenced in a study of graft-versus-host responses after intestinal transplantation. The protocol was immunoSEQ multiplex PCR, while the TCRdb copy is restricted to in-frame clones and leaves out a portion. The sample lists about 88,000 clones; 85% to 90% were seen once. The antigens these receptors bind are not known. The sample was unstimulated CD4+ T cells sorted from spleen or lymph node cells, taken before intestinal transplant. The receptors shown here come from a human donor who received an intestinal transplant. Both conserved end residues are part of each CDR3. D genes are given only for firm matches. Rows give clone size only sometimes, using once, few, many, or a class for an expanded clone.

j_call d_call v_call clone_size cdr3_nt cdr3_aa
TRBJ1-2 TRBD1 TRBV5-6 few TGTGCCAGCGGTCGGGACAGGGGGTCCACCTTC CASGRDRGSTF
TRBJ1-6 TRBD1 TRBV6-5 few TGTGCCAGCAGAAAGGGGACAGGAGATTCACCCCTCCACTTT CASRKGTGDSPLHF
TRBJ1-2 TRBD1 TRBV5-5 few TGTGCCAGCGGACAGGGTGACTATGGCTACACCTTC CASGQGDYGYTF
TRBJ2-2 NA TRBV9 NA TGTGCCAGCAGCGTACAGGGCACCGGGGAGCTGTTTTTT CASSVQGTGELFF
TRBJ1-6 NA TRBV9 NA TGTGCCAGCAGCGGGGCCTTTCTGAATTCACCCCTCCACTTT CASSGAFLNSPLHF
TRBJ1-5 TRBD1 TRBV7-3 NA TGTGCCAGCAGCTTCCCCGTATGCGGGACAGATAGCAATCAGCCCCAGCATTTT CASSFPVCGTDSNQPQHF
TRBJ1-1 NA TRBV10-3 NA TGTGCCATCAGTGACCCACAGAACGACAGAGTTGAAGCTTTCTTT CAISDPQNDRVEAFF
TRBJ1-1 TRBD1 TRBV2 NA TGTGCCAGCAGAAGGACAGGCGGCGCGGACACTGAAGCTTTCTTT CASRRTGGADTEAFF
TRBJ1-2 TRBD1 TRBV5-1 NA TGCGCCAGCAGCCTCGGGCCCCCACAGGGGGGCTATGGCTACACCTTC CASSLGPPQGGYGYTF
TRBJ2-7 TRBD2 TRBV15 NA TGTGCCACCAGCAGGGTCGCGGGGGGAACATACGAGCAGTACTTC CATSRVAGGTYEQYF
TRBJ2-3 NA TRBV4-1 NA TGCGCCAGCAGCCAAGAGGAGTCAGGGAACCCAACAGATACGCAGTATTTT CASSQEESGNPTDTQYF
TRBJ2-1 NA TRBV5-1 NA TGCGCCACCATCCGGGACAAGGAGTCCAAATCTCCCTACAATGAGCAGTTCTTC CATIRDKESKSPYNEQFF
TRBJ2-1 TRBD2 TRBV4-1 NA TGCGCCAGCAGCGGGGGGGCGGGGGGCCGCAATGAGCAGTTCTTC CASSGGAGGRNEQFF
TRBJ1-5 NA TRBV6-6 NA TGTGCCAGCAGTACCAACAGGGACGGTCAGCCCCAGCATTTT CASSTNRDGQPQHF
TRBJ2-2 NA TRBV2 NA TGTGCCAGCAGTGCCAGGCAGCTGAAAGGCTGGTACACCGGGGAGCTGTTTTTT CASSARQLKGWYTGELFF
TRBJ1-1 NA TRBV23-1 NA TGCGCCAGAGCAGTCCCTTTTCGTCGGCGAGGGCTGCTGGAAGCTTTCTTT CARAVPFRRRGLLEAFF